Presented here are 11 T cell receptor beta chains from one specimen sequenced in a study of CD8+ T cells in alopecia areata. In each case, RNA was isolated and then reverse transcribed into cDNA as the sequencing template. Clones were sequenced by immunoSEQ multiplex PCR, and TCRdb holds only the in-frame ones, with some missing. The sample holds approximately 200,000 clones; 58% are singletons and the top ten take 5.5%. The treatment is: oral pan-JAK inhibitor, 5-10 mg twice daily. Sequenced here: CD4+ T cells sorted from blood, sampled at week 24, from a patient treated with tofacitinib. These receptors all come from a human donor with alopecia areata.

The rearrangement joins TRBV7-7 to TRBJ2-3, with a possible D match to TRBD1 (5 bases). There are 13 residues in the CDR3. The germline V gene encodes CDR1 SSHAT and CDR2 FNYEAQ (reference sequence). Trimming pared 8 bases from V and 5 bases from J, leaving 14 bases between. CDR3 DNA sequence: TGTGCCAGCCAGCACGAAAGGGGAGATACGCAGTATTTT. Its protein product is CASQHERGDTQYF.

The chain combines TRBV9 with TRBJ2-7; D may be TRBD1 or TRBD2 (5 bases each). The CDR3 contains 15 residues. The germline V gene encodes CDR1 SGDLS and CDR2 YYNGEE. Trimming removed 2 bases at V and 5 bases at J, with 17 bases between. The CDR3 nucleotides read TGTGCCAGCAGCGTGACCGGGACGGCTCACGACGAGCAGTACTTC. Its protein is CASSVTGTAHDEQYF.

The chain links TRBV6-5 to TRBJ1-1; D gene uncertain. Trimming removed 2 bases at V and 6 bases at J, with 10 bases between. The CDR3 runs 13 residues. Per germline, CDR1 MNHEY and CDR2 SVGAGI. The CDR3: CASSYDGGAEAFF. The CDR3 DNA follows: TGTGCCAGCAGTTACGACGGTGGGGCTGAAGCTTTCTTT.

This clone was seen a handful of times. The chain carries TRBV4-1 and TRBJ2-7, with D possibly TRBD2 on 6 matching bases. This CDR3 spans 14 amino acids. From germline, CDR1 is MGHRA and CDR2 YSYEKL. Trimming cost V 3 bases and J 10 bases, with 19 bases left between them. CDR3: CASSQTRGRELQYF. For the CDR3, the DNA is TGCGCCAGCAGCCAGACTAGGGGCCGGGAGCTTCAGTACTTC.

This clone was detected once. The gene calls are TRBV29-1 and TRBJ2-7; TRBD2 aligns across 13 bases. The CDR3 loop spans 14 amino acids. Germline CDR1 is SQVTM and CDR2 is ANQGSEA. V was clipped by 4 bases and J by 1 base; unmatched bases: 1. CDR3: CSVGLAGGSYEQYF. The DNA for the CDR3 is TGCAGCGTTGGACTAGCGGGGGGTTCCTACGAGCAGTACTTC.

The CDR3 here is CASSLQGARPPSYNEQFF. The CDR3 coding sequence is TGCGCCAGCAGCCTACAGGGGGCCCGGCCCCCCTCCTACAATGAGCAGTTCTTC. The rearrangement uses TRBV5-1 and TRBJ2-1; 9 bases agree with TRBD1. In germline, CDR1 is SGHRS, CDR2 YFSETQ. The CDR3 spans 18 residues. V lost 4 bases to trimming and J lost 0 bases; unmatched junction nucleotides: 11. Full variable domain (remainder filled in from reference TRBV5-1 and TRBJ2-1): KAGVTQTPRYLIKTRGQQVTLSCSPISGHRSVSWYQQTPGQGLQFLFEYFSETQRNKGNFPGRFSGRQFSNSRSEMNVSTLELGDSALYLCASSLQGARPPSYNEQFFGPGTRLTVL.

The rearrangement links TRBV5-1 to TRBJ2-3; tentative D call: TRBD1 (6 bases). Trimming stripped 4 bases from V and 3 bases from J, with 12 bases between. CDR3 length: 14 residues. CDR1 SGHRS and CDR2 YFSETQ come from the germline V gene. The CDR3 reads CASSPGQTTDTQYF. The CDR3 DNA is TGCGCCAGCAGCCCCGGACAGACGACAGATACGCAGTATTTT.

The chain carries TRBV9 and TRBJ2-2; D gene ambiguous. The V gene lost 6 bases and the J gene lost 6 bases, with 15 bases spanning the gap. CDR3 size: 14 residues. CDR1 is SGDLS and CDR2 is YYNGEE in the germline V gene. CDR3 in DNA: TGTGCCAGCAAGCCTGGCAGGTTCGCCGGGGAGCTGTTTTTT. Translating it yields CASKPGRFAGELFF.

This chain joins TRBV27 and TRBJ2-7; 10 bases map to TRBD1. Germline CDR1 is MNHEY and CDR2 is SMNVEV (reference sequence). Trimming at V came to 4 bases and at J to 2 bases, leaving 2 bases not matched to a gene. CDR3 length: 14 amino acids. CDR3 coding DNA: TGTGCCAGCAGTTCGGGACAGGGGCCCTACGAGCAGTACTTC. Its translation: CASSSGQGPYEQYF.

The J gene is TRBJ2-3, the V gene TRBV11-2; D is unresolved. The germline CDR1 and CDR2 sequences are SGHAT and FQNNGV. Trimming removed 1 base from V and 1 base from J, with 12 bases in between. The CDR3 totals 16 residues. CDR3 region: CASSLGNGRGTDTQYF. CDR3 in DNA: TGTGCCAGCAGCTTAGGAAACGGGCGTGGCACAGATACGCAGTATTTT. Full variable domain (missing parts from reference TRBV11-2 and TRBJ2-3): EAGVAQSPRYKIIEKRQSVAFWCNPISGHATLYWYQQILGQGPKLLIQFQNNGVVDDSQLPKDRFSAERLKGVDSTLKIQPAKLEDSAVYLCASSLGNGRGTDTQYFGPGTRLTVL.

The chain recombines TRBV29-1 with TRBJ2-5, with TRBD1 as a possible D gene (5 bases). Germline lookup yields CDR1 SQVTM and CDR2 ANQGSEA. V lost 2 bases, J lost 5 bases, and 15 bases lay in between. This CDR3 comprises 14 residues. The CDR3 sequence is CSVEQGSVGETQYF. The CDR3 bases are TGCAGCGTTGAACAGGGTTCGGTGGGGGAGACCCAGTACTTC.